The next 8 T cell receptor beta chains were all read from a single sample in a study of T-cell reconstitution after alpha-beta-depleted transplantation in children. As it was prepared, the TCRbeta library received unique molecular identifiers. TCRdb re-derived calls from the PCR reads in MiXCR, one entry per CDR3 protein. The data show about 580,000 distinct CDR3 sequences, around 27% seen once. The input for sequencing was PBMCs, taken before TCRalphabeta/CD19-depleted stem cell transplant. The receptors were gathered from a boy under two years old with Wiskott-Aldrich syndrome, due to receive a stem cell transplant.

V gene TRBV3-1 combines with J gene TRBJ2-2; possibly TRBD1 for D (6 bases). Trimming removed 4 bases at V and 6 bases at J, with 12 bases between. CDR1 is LGHDT and CDR2 is YNNKEL in the germline V gene (reference sequence). The CDR3 totals 14 residues. As DNA, the CDR3 is TGTGCCAGCAGCCCACGGAGGACAGCCGGGGAGCTGTTTTTT. This codes for CASSPRRTAGELFF.

This chain links TRBV20-1 with TRBJ2-1; D could derive from TRBD1 or TRBD2 (5 bases each). V lost 4 bases, J lost 8 bases, and 12 bases lay in between. The CDR3 totals 12 residues. Germline V gives CDR1 DFQATT, CDR2 SNEGSKA (reference sequence). The CDR3 DNA is TGCAGTGCTACATCGGGGCCACATGAGCAGTTCTTC. This codes for CSATSGPHEQFF.

This clonotype showed up just a few times. The rearrangement joins TRBV5-5 to TRBJ1-1; D perhaps matches TRBD1 (6 bases). Germline V CDR1 and CDR2: SGHKS, YYEKEE (reference sequence). This CDR3 comprises 14 residues. V was trimmed by 4 bases and J by 1 base, leaving 11 bases between them. The CDR3 is CASSGGGKNTEAFF. CDR3 in DNA: TGTGCCAGCAGCGGCGGGGGCAAGAACACTGAAGCTTTCTTT.

The J gene is TRBJ2-1, the V gene TRBV12-3 or TRBV12-4; TRBD2 matches 12 bases. This CDR3 is built from 17 residues. V lost 3 bases, J lost 4 bases, and 7 bases stayed unmatched. The DNA of the CDR3 is TGTGCCAGCAGTTTGGCTAGCGGGAGGGTCAAGTACAATGAGCAGTTCTTC. It encodes CASSLASGRVKYNEQFF.

The chain links TRBV29-1 to TRBJ1-3; no reliable D call. The V end lost 2 bases, the J end lost 0 bases, and 5 bases lay between the germline ends. Germline-derived CDR1 and CDR2 are SQVTM and ANQGSEA. The CDR3 covers 13 residues. The chain's CDR3 is CSVENLSGNTIYF. CDR3 bases: TGCAGCGTTGAAAACCTCTCTGGAAACACCATATATTTT.

This clonotype was detected a few times. This chain connects TRBV25-1 to TRBJ2-1, with 8 positions matching TRBD2. The trim removed 2 bases at V and 9 bases at J, leaving 9 bases unmatched. The germline V gene has CDR1 MGHDK and CDR2 SYGVNS. The CDR3 is 15 amino acids. In DNA form, the CDR3 reads TGTGCCAGCAGTGAAGAGCGGGGGTCCCGAGGTGAGCAGTTCTTC. The encoded protein is CASSEERGSRGEQFF.

The chain carries TRBV11-2 and TRBJ1-5; no clear D. V was cut by 5 bases and J by 3 bases, with 8 bases left in between. Germline V CDR1 and CDR2: SGHAT, FQNNGV. This CDR3 region has 13 residues. The CDR3 loop is CASSPANNQPQHF. For the CDR3, the DNA is TGTGCCAGCAGCCCAGCTAACAATCAGCCCCAGCATTTT.

This clonotype was seen more than once but under ten times. The J gene is TRBJ2-7, the V gene TRBV20-1; possibly TRBD1 for D (6 bases). This CDR3 is 12 amino acids long. Looked up from germline, CDR1 is DFQATT and CDR2 is SNEGSKA (reference sequence). This CDR3 reads CKASLRGSDQYF. The CDR3 coding sequence is TGCAAGGCTAGTTTAAGGGGGTCAGATCAGTACTTC.